This T cell receptor (beta chain) was recovered during a study of control samples from healthy donors and cancer patients. The ends lost 3 bases at V and 4 bases at J; junction bases unmatched: 6. CDR1 and CDR2 from the germline V gene are MGHDK and SYGVNS. The CDR3 extends over 16 amino acids. The protocol was immunoSEQ multiplex PCR, while the TCRdb copy is restricted to in-frame clones and leaves out a portion. The table records 95,000 to 150,000 clones, roughly 86% of them present only once. This sequence joins TRBV25-1 and TRBJ1-2; 12 bases agree with TRBD1. The TCR originated in a man in his sixties in good health. Sequenced input: blood. The CDR3 is CASSDPGQGASYGYTF. The CDR3 region has the DNA TGTGCCAGCAGTGACCCGGGACAGGGGGCTTCCTATGGCTACACCTTC.